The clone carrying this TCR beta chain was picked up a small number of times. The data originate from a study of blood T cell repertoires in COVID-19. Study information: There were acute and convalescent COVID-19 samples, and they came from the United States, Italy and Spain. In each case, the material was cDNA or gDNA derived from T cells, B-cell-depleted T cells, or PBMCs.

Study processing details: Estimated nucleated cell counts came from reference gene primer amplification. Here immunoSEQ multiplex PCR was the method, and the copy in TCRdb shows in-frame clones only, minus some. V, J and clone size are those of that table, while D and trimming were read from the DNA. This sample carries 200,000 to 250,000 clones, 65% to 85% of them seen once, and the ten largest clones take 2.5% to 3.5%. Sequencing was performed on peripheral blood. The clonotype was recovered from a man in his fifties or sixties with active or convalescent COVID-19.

The CDR3 loop is CSVDPGVGRTDTQYF. CDR3 nucleotides: TGCAGCGTAGACCCCGGGGTAGGAAGAACAGATACGCAGTATTTT. This chain joins TRBV29-1 and TRBJ2-3; D might be TRBD2 (5 bases). The germline CDR1 and CDR2 sequences are SQVTM and ANQGSEA. The CDR3 consists of 15 residues. V was cut by 6 bases and J by 3 bases, with 19 bases left in between.